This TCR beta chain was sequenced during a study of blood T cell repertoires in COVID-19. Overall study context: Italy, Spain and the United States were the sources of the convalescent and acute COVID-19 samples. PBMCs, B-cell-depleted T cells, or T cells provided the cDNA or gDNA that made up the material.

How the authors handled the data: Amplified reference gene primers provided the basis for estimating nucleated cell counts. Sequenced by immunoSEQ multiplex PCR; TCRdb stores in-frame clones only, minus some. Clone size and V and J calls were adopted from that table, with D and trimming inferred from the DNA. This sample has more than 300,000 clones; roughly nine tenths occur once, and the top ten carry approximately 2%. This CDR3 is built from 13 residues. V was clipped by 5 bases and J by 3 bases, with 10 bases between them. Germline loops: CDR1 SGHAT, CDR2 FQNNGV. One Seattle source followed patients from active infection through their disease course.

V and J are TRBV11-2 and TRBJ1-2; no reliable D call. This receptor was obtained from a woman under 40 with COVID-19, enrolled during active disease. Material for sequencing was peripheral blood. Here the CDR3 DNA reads TGTGCCAGCAGCCCAGGAGGGCACTATGGCTACACCTTC. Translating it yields CASSPGGHYGYTF.